This T cell receptor (beta chain) is from a study of radiotherapy plus CTLA-4 blockade in lung cancer. On the study more broadly: Under 20% of patients responded objectively, and 25% to 40% achieved disease control.

The table came from immunoSEQ multiplex PCR; TCRdb's copy has only in-frame clones and leaves some out. The table shows approximately 47,000 clones, with roughly 80% occurring only once. The CDR3 totals 15 residues. V was pared by 0 bases and J by 2 bases, with 3 bases of the junction left unmatched. The germline V gene encodes CDR1 LGHNA and CDR2 YNFKEQ. The study's findings and limits: Radiotherapy was combined with ipilimumab, and tumor-derived TCR clones then expanded in blood.

For this clone: Its antigen is still unknown.

V gene TRBV4-2 combines with J gene TRBJ2-7, with 8 bases that match TRBD1. The sample here was peripheral blood, taken from a patient treated with radiotherapy plus ipilimumab. This clonotype was sampled from a human donor with non-small cell lung cancer who had stable disease on radiotherapy plus ipilimumab. The CDR3 sequence: CASSQEGQGAYEQYF. Here the CDR3 DNA reads TGTGCCAGCAGCCAAGAAGGACAGGGAGCCTACGAGCAGTACTTC.